The source of this T cell receptor beta chain is a study of blood T cell repertoires in COVID-19. Across the study: Samples of COVID-19 (acute and convalescent) were obtained from the United States, Italy and Spain.

This clone was observed once. As processed by the authors: Estimates of nucleated cell counts were drawn from the amplification of reference gene primers. Repertoires were generated with immunoSEQ multiplex PCR, while TCRdb's copy carries only in-frame clones and drops some. V and J calls and clone size are as listed in that table; D and trimming were resolved from the DNA. The sample includes some 250,000 clones, 91% seen only once; the top ten take 1.2%. Recruitment covered some 25 US areas and drew participants whose ages spanned roughly 18 to 90 years. The germline gives CDR1 GTSNPN, CDR2 SVGIG (reference sequence). The length of the CDR3 is 19 residues. After removal of 0 bases from V and 0 bases from J, the junction contained 15 bases not matched to a gene.

This clonotype was sampled from a human donor in a cohort exposed to, infected with or recovered from COVID-19 (not recorded which). The donor label of this sample is uncertain. Specimen: PBMCs or T cells enriched from blood (not recorded which). This chain connects TRBV30 to TRBJ1-1; 8 nucleotides agree with TRBD1. The CDR3 nucleotides are TGTGCCTGGAGTGTTCGTACGGACAGGGCGACTTTCTTGAACACTGAAGCTTTCTTT. Translation: CAWSVRTDRATFLNTEAFF.